This TCR beta chain was identified in a study of T-cell memory formation after mild COVID-19 (dated by TCRdb to the early 2020s). For the wider study: Most TCR sequence clusters were specific to one of the two donors. Two young, previously healthy adult volunteers made up the cohort, one male and one female. In two donors, T-cell clones that expanded and contracted after mild COVID-19 were tracked by sequencing TCRalpha and TCRbeta repertoires over time. General conclusions and limits of the study: SARS-CoV-2 specificity was not confirmed for the second-wave clones peaking on day 37. Contracting CD4+ clones were found mainly in CM and EM memory subsets, while CD8+ clones were enriched in EMRA. Clones that contracted from day 15 to 85 showed balanced CD4/CD8 phenotypes, whereas a second wave of clones that expanded from day 15 to 37 leaned towards CD4+. Only a couple of mild cases were covered in the study, and larger cohorts including severe cases with pre-infection samples were considered necessary. The detection of some responding clones in pre-infection memory suggests that pre-existing cross-reactive memory T cells joined the SARS-CoV-2 response.

This clonotype was recorded at least ten times. Which antigen it targets is not known. No per-base quality is available; no much larger clone lies one base away. PBMCs were isolated by Ficoll-Paque density gradient centrifugation. V is pruned by 1 base and J by 3 bases, leaving 2 bases of the junction without a gene match. The CDR3, cysteine through phenylalanine, is 14 amino acids long. Only the CDR3 DNA is retained, 42 bases long and in frame from the first base. The germline V gene supplies CDR1 SGHVS and CDR2 FNYEAQ. The sequencer was an Illumina NovaSeq 6000. TCRalpha and TCRbeta cDNA libraries were constructed by 5'RACE with constant-segment primers, with sample barcodes and unique molecular identifiers being introduced. Trizol reagent was used to extract RNA from every sample. Amplification of the libraries took two PCR steps, and the second step added a second sample barcode plus Illumina TruSeq adapters. Sequencing of libraries was performed on an Illumina NovaSeq with 2 x 150 bp paired-end reads. Under the source paper's analysis protocol: With migec v1.2.7, reads were demultiplexed and then collapsed into UMI-guided consensus sequences. Using mixcr v2.1.11, UMI consensuses were aligned to TRA and TRB V and J templates and then assembled into clonotypes. Clonotypes were classified as expanded or contracted when called significant by both edgeR and NoisET, with noise models trained on biological replicates. edgeR calls used a false discovery rate-adjusted p below 0.01 and a log2 fold-change threshold of 1. PCA with hierarchical clustering of max-normalized trajectories of the 1000 most abundant clonotypes was used as exploratory dynamics analysis. The CD4 or CD8 phenotype of responding clones was assigned using the separately sequenced CD4+ and CD8+ repertoires. TCRdb reprocessed the public reads (quality trimming at Q25 with fastp, clone calling with MiXCR) and kept in-frame beta chains. Duplicate CDR3 protein sequences are folded into a single record with the most common DNA and genes. The V and J calls here are based on TCRdb, not the publication. The sample contains some 200,000 distinct CDR3 sequences, 20% to 25% of them found a single time. The ten most abundant clones make up around 23% of the sample.

Recombination joined TRBV7-6 with TRBJ2-7; 8 of the junction bases match TRBD1. The TCR comes from an adult woman who had mild COVID-19 (a few samples of this study predate the infection). The sample titles of this study are shuffled in the database, so cell type and time point are left out; the donor was told from shared clones. The material sequenced was PBMCs or a T cell subset sorted from them (not recorded which). CDR3 protein: CASSLGTGLYEQYF. The nucleotide sequence is given as TGTGCCAGCAGCTTAGGGACAGGGCTCTACGAGCAGTACTTC.